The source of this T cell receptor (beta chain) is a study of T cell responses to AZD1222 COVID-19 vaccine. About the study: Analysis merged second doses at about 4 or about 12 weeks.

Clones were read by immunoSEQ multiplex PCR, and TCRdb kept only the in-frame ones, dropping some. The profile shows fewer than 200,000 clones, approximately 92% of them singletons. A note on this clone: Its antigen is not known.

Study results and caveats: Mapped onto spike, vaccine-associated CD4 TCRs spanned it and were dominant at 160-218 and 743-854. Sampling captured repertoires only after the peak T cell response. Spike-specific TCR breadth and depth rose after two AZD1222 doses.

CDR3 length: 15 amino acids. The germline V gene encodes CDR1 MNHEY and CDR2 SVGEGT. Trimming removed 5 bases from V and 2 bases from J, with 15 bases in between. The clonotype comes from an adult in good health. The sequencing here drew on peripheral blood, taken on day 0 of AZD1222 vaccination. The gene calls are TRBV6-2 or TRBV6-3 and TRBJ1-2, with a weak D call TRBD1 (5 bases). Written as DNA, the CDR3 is TGTGCCAGCAGTCTGCGGGTCGGGACCAACTATGGCTACACCTTC. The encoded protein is CASSLRVGTNYGYTF.